This T cell receptor (beta chain) comes out of a study of human T cells and chemical hapten exposure. The time point denotes: pre-sensitization, week 0. The treatment: therapeutic diphenylcyclopropenone sensitization with weekly scalp DPC. Per the germline V gene, CDR1 is DFQATT and CDR2 is SNEGSKA (reference sequence). CDR3 size: 14 residues. V was cut by 6 bases and J by 4 bases, with 16 bases left in between. TCRdb analysed the RACE reads with MiXCR anew, one entry per CDR3 protein. This table holds 120,000 or so distinct CDR3 sequences, about 14% found once. This receptor was obtained from a woman between 18 and 30 years old with alopecia areata. Some clones in this sample may be carry-over from other donors' samples. The source material was whole blood, sampled in connection with sensitization to the hapten diphenylcyclopropenone (DPC). The V gene is TRBV20-1, the J gene TRBJ1-5; a weak D match, TRBD1 (6 bases). The CDR3 loop is CSATGTNDNQPQHF. CDR3 sequence (DNA): TGCAGTGCCACCGGGACAAATGATAATCAGCCCCAGCATTTT.